This T cell receptor beta chain was sequenced in a study of CD8+CD57+ T cells in acquired aplastic anemia. For the study at large: Sorted CD4+ and CD8+ cells yielded DNA averaging approximately 3 ug.

Whole-study results and caveats: Significant differences in CD8+ Simpson's diversity were not observed between patients and controls. Patients and controls shared 25 to 30 CD8+ CDR3 sequences, which appeared highly expressed in patients and within their immunodominant clones.

This clonotype appeared a few times. Its antigen is unknown. Trimming stripped 8 bases from V and 6 bases from J, with 13 bases between. This CDR3 has 12 residues. CDR1 is MNHEY, CDR2 SMNVEV, per germline (reference sequence). TCR beta VDJ and CDR3 were profiled, and genomic DNA was the template. TCRdb used MiXCR to reprocess the reads, holding one entry per CDR3 protein. The table lists about 240,000 distinct CDR3 sequences, 40% to 50% of them singletons. The patients chosen for sequencing had shown expansion of CD8+CD57+ cells (detected by flow cytometry). By the time of blood sampling, patients had still received no therapy.

Sequenced: sorted CD4+, CD8+, or CD8+CD57+ T cells (not recorded which) from PBMCs. The sequence was collected from a human donor with aplastic anemia. This chain uses TRBV27 with TRBJ1-1, with D possibly being TRBD1 (6 bases). CDR3 in DNA: TGTGCCAGCCGAGGGGGGGCGTCTGAAGCTTTCTTT. This translates into CASRGGASEAFF.